These 21 T cell receptor beta chains were sequenced from one sample in a study of cytomegalovirus exposure and HLA in healthy donors. The study ran its PCR with 60 Vbeta and 13 Jbeta primers. Data came from immunoSEQ multiplex PCR; TCRdb stores just in-frame clones and leaves some out. The sample lists roughly 290,000 clones; roughly 90% were seen once. Sequencing input: PBMCs. These receptors were obtained from a woman between 18 and 29 years old in good health and CMV-seronegative.

This clone was seen only a few times. J is TRBJ1-5 and V is TRBV19, with TRBD1 identical over 9 bases. CDR3 length: 17 amino acids. In germline, CDR1 is LNHDA, CDR2 SQIVND (reference sequence). The V segment lost 4 bases and the J segment 4 bases; nucleotides outside the gene matches: 11. CDR3 residues: CASSTLPVGQGNQPQHF. For the CDR3, the DNA is TGTGCCAGTAGTACCCTCCCCGTAGGACAGGGGAATCAGCCCCAGCATTTT. Complete variable domain (other parts from reference TRBV19 and TRBJ1-5): DGGITQSPKYLFRKEGQNVTLSCEQNLNHDAMYWYRQDPGQGLRLIYYSQIVNDFQKGDIAEGYSVSREKKESFPLTVTSAQKNPTAFYLCASSTLPVGQGNQPQHFGDGTRLSIL.

V gene TRBV6-5 combines with J gene TRBJ1-6; D gene unclear. The CDR3 spans 16 residues. Germline values: CDR1 MNHEY, CDR2 SVGAGI. V was trimmed by 0 bases and J by 12 bases, leaving 18 bases between them. Written as DNA, the CDR3 is TGTGCCAGCAGTTACTCAAAACTTCCCCGGGATGGACCCCTCCACTTT. This codes for CASSYSKLPRDGPLHF.

V gene TRBV9 combines with J gene TRBJ1-5; the match to TRBD1 covers 7 bases. There are 15 residues in the CDR3. CDR1 is SGDLS, CDR2 YYNGEE, per germline. Germline trimming cut 3 bases from V and 0 bases from J; bases unmatched to any gene: 3. The CDR3 is CASSGGTASNQPQHF. The CDR3 DNA follows: TGTGCCAGCAGCGGTGGGACAGCTAGCAATCAGCCCCAGCATTTT.

The CDR3 is CASSSPGQGSDTQYF. DNA for the CDR3: TGTGCCAGCAGTTCCCCGGGACAGGGGTCAGATACGCAGTATTTT. The gene calls are TRBV27 and TRBJ2-3, with 10 bases fitting TRBD1. Germline assignment: CDR1 MNHEY and CDR2 SMNVEV (reference sequence). Trimming removed 4 bases from V and 4 bases from J; junction bases left unmatched: 5. The CDR3 is 15 amino acids.

The chain combines TRBV4-1 with TRBJ1-4; 8 bases align to TRBD1. This CDR3 has 16 residues. V lost 1 base to trimming and J lost 8 bases; unmatched junction nucleotides: 9. The V gene's germline CDR1 is MGHRA and CDR2 YSYEKL. The CDR3 region is CASSQADRQGREKLFF. The CDR3 DNA reads TGCGCCAGCAGCCAAGCGGACCGACAGGGGCGGGAAAAACTGTTTTTT.

This chain links TRBV10-3 with TRBJ2-1; 14 nucleotides match TRBD2. Germline loops: CDR1 ENHRY, CDR2 SYGVKD. V shed 5 bases, J shed 6 bases, and the junction held 6 bases outside the gene matches. This CDR3 is built from 16 residues. CDR3 in amino acids: CAISRPGTSGGNEQFF. The CDR3 DNA is TGTGCCATCAGTCGTCCCGGGACTAGCGGGGGCAATGAGCAGTTCTTC.

This clone was found a few times. This chain links TRBV2 with TRBJ1-1, with TRBD1 matching 10 bases. Trimming took 5 bases from V and 0 from J; bases not matched to a gene: 6. This CDR3 is 16 amino acids long. The germline V gene encodes CDR1 SNHLY and CDR2 FYNNEI. The CDR3 protein is CASSRGQGRLNTEAFF. For the CDR3, the DNA is TGTGCCAGCAGTCGGGGACAGGGGCGGTTGAACACTGAAGCTTTCTTT.

Notes on this clone: The germline gene is not matched at one end of the junction; a read error may be the cause. The chain is built from TRBV7-9 and TRBJ1-5; D remains unclear. The germline V gene has CDR1 SEHNR and CDR2 FQNEAQ (reference sequence). The CDR3 consists of 12 residues. This CDR3 reads CSSSLIDQPQHF. In DNA, the CDR3 is TGTTCCAGCAGCTTAATAGATCAGCCCCAGCATTTT.

The V call is TRBV11-1, the J call TRBJ2-2; TRBD2 matches at 11 bases. V lost 7 bases, J lost 1 base, and 2 bases stayed unmatched. This CDR3 is 15 amino acids long. CDR1 and CDR2 from the germline V gene are SGHAT and FQDESV (reference sequence). Written as DNA, the CDR3 is TGTGCCAGCACCGGGACTAGCGGGAACACCGGGGAGCTGTTTTTT. It specifies CASTGTSGNTGELFF.

This sequence joins TRBV5-4 and TRBJ2-2, with TRBD1 as a possible D gene (5 bases). The CDR3 covers 15 residues. Per the germline V gene, CDR1 is SGHNT and CDR2 is YYREEE (reference sequence). The V gene lost 5 bases and the J gene lost 5 bases, with 16 bases spanning the gap. CDR3 in amino acids: CASSSTATGTGELFF. DNA of the CDR3: TGTGCCAGCAGTTCTACCGCAACAGGAACCGGGGAGCTGTTTTTT.

The CDR3 coding sequence is TGTGCCACCGTGATGGACAGATTGGGAACTGAAGCTTTCTTT. Its protein is CATVMDRLGTEAFF. This chain connects TRBV2 to TRBJ1-1; maybe TRBD1 (6 bases). From germline, CDR1 is SNHLY and CDR2 FYNNEI. The CDR3 covers 14 residues. Trimming shortened V by 10 bases and J by 5 bases, and 20 bases separated the two germline ends.

This clone was observed once. J is TRBJ1-1 and V is TRBV1; the DNA was not compared with TRBD1, the D call given in the table. TRBV1 is a known pseudogene. CDR3 length: 14 residues. This CDR3 is CTSAIQGTFAEAFF. CDR3 DNA: TGCACCAGCGCTATTCAGGGTACCTTCGCTGAAGCTTTCTTT.

In regard to this clone: This same CDR3 is encoded by further DNA sequences in the sample. CDR3 sequence (DNA): TGCAGTGCTAGCTTAGAGACCCAGTACTTC. Translation gives CSASLETQYF. The chain links TRBV20-1 to TRBJ2-5; D ambiguous. Between the trimmed V and J ends, which lost 3 bases and 4 bases, there was a span of 3 bases. CDR3 length: 10 residues. The germline gives CDR1 DFQATT, CDR2 SNEGSKA (reference sequence).

The chain has TRBV5-6 and TRBJ1-1, with 7 bases aligning to TRBD1. Per germline, CDR1 SGHDT and CDR2 YYEEEE. This CDR3 spans 16 amino acids. V lost 3 bases and J lost 4; bases outside the gene matches: 12. CDR3 sequence: CASSSRTGRGTTEAFF. CDR3 in DNA: TGTGCCAGCAGCTCACGGACAGGTCGGGGGACCACTGAAGCTTTCTTT.

The gene calls are TRBV6-5 and TRBJ1-1; tentative D call: TRBD1 (6 bases). This CDR3 comprises 12 residues. CDR1 and CDR2 from the germline V gene are MNHEY and SVGAGI. Trimming pared 5 bases from V and 11 bases from J, leaving 15 bases between. CDR3 loop: CASSGFGQRAFF. In nucleotides, the CDR3 is TGTGCCAGCAGTGGATTCGGACAGAGGGCTTTCTTT.

The chain employs TRBV9 and TRBJ1-2, with 8 positions matching TRBD1. The germline gives CDR1 SGDLS, CDR2 YYNGEE. This CDR3 comprises 15 residues. With 2 bases clipped from V and 4 bases from J, the junction kept 7 bases outside the gene matches. The CDR3 DNA reads as TGTGCCAGCAGCGTTGGGACAGGTAATCCCTATGGCTACACCTTC. This translates into CASSVGTGNPYGYTF.

DNA of the CDR3: TGTGCCAGCAGCAAAAGCCCAGGGGGGCGGGATAGCAATCAGCCCCAGCATTTT. Translating it yields CASSKSPGGRDSNQPQHF. The chain uses TRBV21-1 and TRBJ1-5; TRBD1, as called in the table, went unchecked against the DNA. TRBV21-1 is listed as a pseudogene. CDR3 length: 18 residues.

The chain recombines TRBV5-4 with TRBJ2-1, with 8 bases identical to TRBD2. V shed 1 base and J 7 bases; nucleotides not matched to a gene: 10. From germline, CDR1 is SGHNT and CDR2 YYREEE (reference sequence). The CDR3 has 16 amino acids. The CDR3 here is CASSLTWVAGQNEQFF. The DNA for the CDR3 is TGTGCCAGCAGCTTGACTTGGGTAGCGGGGCAGAATGAGCAGTTCTTC.

The chain combines TRBV6-1 with TRBJ1-5; 7 bases line up with TRBD1. After removal of 10 bases from V and 5 bases from J, the junction contained 8 bases not matched to a gene. Looked up from germline, CDR1 is MNHNS and CDR2 is SASEGT. This CDR3 contains 13 residues. The CDR3 loop reads CATSRDRDQPQHF. The CDR3 nucleotides are TGTGCCACCTCCCGGGACAGAGATCAGCCCCAGCATTTT.

This clone was observed once. This chain links TRBV19 with TRBJ2-1, with TRBD1 matching over 7 bases. V was pared by 3 bases and J by 8 bases, with 4 bases of the junction left unmatched. CDR1 and CDR2 from the germline V gene are LNHDA and SQIVND (reference sequence). This CDR3 has 13 amino acids. CDR3 sequence reads: CASSINRGYEQFF. Here the CDR3 DNA reads TGTGCCAGTAGTATTAACAGGGGCTATGAGCAGTTCTTC.

The rearrangement links TRBV25-1 to TRBJ2-7; no definite D call. The CDR3 is 12 amino acids. Germline CDR1 and CDR2: MGHDK and SYGVNS. Trimming pared 10 bases from V and 3 bases from J, leaving 13 bases between. Here the CDR3 DNA reads TGTGCCACCCTAGGCGGAGTCTACGAGCAGTACTTC. Protein product: CATLGGVYEQYF.